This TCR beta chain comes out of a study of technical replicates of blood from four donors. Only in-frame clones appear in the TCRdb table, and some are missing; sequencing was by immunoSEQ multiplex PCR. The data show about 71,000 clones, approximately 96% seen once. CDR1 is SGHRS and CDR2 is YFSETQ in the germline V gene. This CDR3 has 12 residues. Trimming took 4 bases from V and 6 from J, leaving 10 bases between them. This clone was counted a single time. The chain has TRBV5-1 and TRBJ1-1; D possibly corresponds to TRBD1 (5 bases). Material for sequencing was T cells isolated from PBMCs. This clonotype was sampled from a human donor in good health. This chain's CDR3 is CASSLQGAEAFF. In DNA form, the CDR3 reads TGCGCCAGCAGCCTTCAGGGCGCTGAAGCTTTCTTT.